A selection of T cell receptor beta chains follows, all from one sample in a study of CD8 T cells in ankylosing spondylitis. Using its own MiXCR run on the 5' RACE reads, TCRdb lists one record per CDR3 protein. Here the sample spans 700,000 or so distinct CDR3 sequences, around 20% being singletons. The sample comprised blood, either unsorted or a sorted T cell fraction (not recorded which). Source of these receptors: a male donor with ankylosing spondylitis. Both conserved end residues are part of each CDR3. A D gene is named only where the DNA matches it firmly. Rows give clone size only sometimes, using once, few, many, or a class for an expanded clone.

D gene	clone size	V gene	J gene	CDR3 DNA	CDR3 protein
.	.	TRBV11-3	TRBJ2-7	TGTGCCAGCAGCCTATCGGACACGTCCTACGAGCAGTACTTC	CASSLSDTSYEQYF
TRBD2	few	TRBV7-3	TRBJ2-3	TGTGCCAGCAGCACAAGACTAGCGGGGGGCCATAGCACAGATACGCAGTATTTT	CASSTRLAGGHSTDTQYF
.	.	TRBV5-1	TRBJ1-1	TGCGCCAGCAGCTTGGAAGGGACCGGAGGAGGTGAAGCTTTCTTT	CASSLEGTGGGEAFF
.	.	TRBV20-1	TRBJ1-6	TGCAGTGCTAGGAGTCAAATGGGTAATTCACCCCTCCACTTT	CSARSQMGNSPLHF
.	.	TRBV5-1	TRBJ2-7	TGCGCCAGCAGCTTGTATGCTGATACTTACGAGCAGTACTTC	CASSLYADTYEQYF
.	few	TRBV20-1	TRBJ2-5	TGCAGTGCTAGTTCGTTAGGGGGAGGTGAGGAGACCCAGTACTTC	CSASSLGGGEETQYF
TRBD1	.	TRBV6-5	TRBJ2-7	TGTGCCAGCAGTTACTCGTTCAGGACAGGGTCCGAGCAGTACTTC	CASSYSFRTGSEQYF
TRBD1	few	TRBV5-4	TRBJ1-2	TGTGCCAGCAGCCCGGGGACAGGGGGTTTGGGCTACACCTTC	CASSPGTGGLGYTF
.	.	TRBV12-3/TRBV12-4	TRBJ2-3	TGTGCCAGCAGTTTATGGGGTACCACAGATACGCAGTATTTT	CASSLWGTTDTQYF
.	few	TRBV27	TRBJ2-1	TGTGCCAGCAGTTTTCGGGACACCAATGAGCAGTTCTTC	CASSFRDTNEQFF